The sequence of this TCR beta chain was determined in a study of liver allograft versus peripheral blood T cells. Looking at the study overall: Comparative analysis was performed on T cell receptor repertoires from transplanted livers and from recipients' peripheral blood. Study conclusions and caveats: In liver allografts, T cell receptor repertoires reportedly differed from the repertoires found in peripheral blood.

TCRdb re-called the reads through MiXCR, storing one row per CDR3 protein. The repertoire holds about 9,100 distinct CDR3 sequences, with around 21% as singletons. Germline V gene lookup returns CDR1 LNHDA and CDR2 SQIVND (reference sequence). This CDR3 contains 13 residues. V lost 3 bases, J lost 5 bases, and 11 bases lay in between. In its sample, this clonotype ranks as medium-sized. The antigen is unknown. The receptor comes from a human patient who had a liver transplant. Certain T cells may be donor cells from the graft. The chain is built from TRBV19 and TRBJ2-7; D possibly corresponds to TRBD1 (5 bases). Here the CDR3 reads CASSIRGLNEQYF. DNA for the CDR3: TGTGCCAGTAGTATTAGGGGTTTGAACGAGCAGTACTTC.